Below, one T cell receptor (beta chain) is given with its context. Germline CDR1 reads LNHDA; CDR2 reads SQIVND (reference sequence). Trimming took 2 bases from V and 0 from J, leaving 8 bases between them. The length of the CDR3 is 15 residues. The data belong to a study of cytomegalovirus exposure and HLA in healthy donors. A multiplex PCR was run with 60 Vbeta primers and 13 Jbeta primers. Using immunoSEQ multiplex PCR, the repertoire was profiled, and TCRdb retains in-frame clones only, with some absent. The sample consists of approximately 170,000 clones, about 75% of them appearing once. The chain employs TRBV19 and TRBJ2-4; a weak D match, TRBD1 (6 bases). The TCR was taken from a man younger than 30 in good health and CMV-seropositive. The sequenced sample consisted of PBMCs. The CDR3 loop reads CASSIPGVAKNIQYF. Written as DNA, the CDR3 is TGTGCCAGTAGTATACCAGGGGTAGCCAAAAACATTCAGTACTTC.